The source of this T cell receptor beta chain is a study of blood T cell repertoires in COVID-19. The overall study: T cells, B-cell-depleted T cells, or PBMCs supplied cDNA or gDNA.

The CDR3 is made up of 16 amino acids. Germline trimming cut 5 bases from V and 7 bases from J; bases unmatched to any gene: 12. Germline V lookup: CDR1 LNHDA, CDR2 SQIVND (reference sequence). Enrolled through a virtual design, the participants were between roughly 18 and 95 years of age and came from 24 US areas. Assay: immunoSEQ multiplex PCR; the TCRdb copy retains only in-frame clones and omits some. The data contain around 240,000 clones, roughly 88% of them seen just once; the ten biggest clones take up approximately 2%. The receptor was isolated from a woman aged 45-65 years who had recovered from COVID-19. J is TRBJ2-3 and V is TRBV19; 10 nucleotides agree with TRBD2. The source material was PBMCs or T cells enriched from blood (not recorded which). The CDR3 here is CASSPKREGLVNTQYF. In nucleotides, the CDR3 is TGTGCCAGTAGTCCCAAGCGGGAGGGCCTTGTTAATACGCAGTATTTT.